This TCR beta chain derives from a study of T cell responses to AZD1222 COVID-19 vaccine. Only one count was recorded for this clone. Sequencing was performed with immunoSEQ multiplex PCR; in TCRdb, only in-frame clones are kept and a portion is missing. In the table there are around 100,000 clones, roughly 91% of which are singletons. This CDR3 contains 14 residues. Germline V lookup: CDR1 SGDLS, CDR2 YYNGEE. With 1 base removed from V and 2 bases from J, the gap between germline ends came to 9 bases. This TCR derives from an adult in good health. This sample comprised peripheral blood, obtained on day 0 of AZD1222 vaccination. The chain links TRBV9 to TRBJ2-5, with unresolved D. DNA for the CDR3: TGTGCCAGCAGCGTATTGGGCGGTCAAGAGACCCAGTACTTC. Protein sequence: CASSVLGGQETQYF.